This TCR beta chain was captured by sequencing in a study of Graves' ophthalmopathy and Graves' hyperthyroidism. Symptoms, serum thyroxine and TRAb, thyroid ultrasound, and orbital computed tomography formed the diagnostic basis. The CDR3 sequence is 13 residues long. Germline V lookup: CDR1 MDHEN, CDR2 SYDVKM. The V gene lost 5 bases and the J gene lost 7 bases, with 14 bases spanning the gap. The study amplified TCR beta CDR3 regions using RNA transcripts. The first round was an RT-PCR with HTBI primers, and the second round was a multiplex PCR. Each CDR3 protein is one row after TCRdb ran MiXCR on the multiplex PCR reads. The repertoire holds some 250,000 distinct CDR3 sequences, with about 46% as singletons.

The sequence derives from an adult man with Graves' ophthalmopathy. The sample taken for sequencing was peripheral blood. The chain uses TRBV28 and TRBJ1-1; a possible D gene is TRBD1 (5 bases). CDR3 loop: CASSLYSDNEAFF. CDR3 DNA sequence: TGTGCCAGCAGTCTATACTCGGACAATGAAGCTTTCTTT. The full variable domain, its missing parts supplied by reference TRBV28 and TRBJ1-1, is DVKVTQSSRYLVKRTGEKVFLECVQDMDHENMFWYRQDPGLGLRLIYFSYDVKMKEKGDIPEGYSVSREKKERFSLILESASTNQTSMYLCASSLYSDNEAFFGQGTRLTVV.